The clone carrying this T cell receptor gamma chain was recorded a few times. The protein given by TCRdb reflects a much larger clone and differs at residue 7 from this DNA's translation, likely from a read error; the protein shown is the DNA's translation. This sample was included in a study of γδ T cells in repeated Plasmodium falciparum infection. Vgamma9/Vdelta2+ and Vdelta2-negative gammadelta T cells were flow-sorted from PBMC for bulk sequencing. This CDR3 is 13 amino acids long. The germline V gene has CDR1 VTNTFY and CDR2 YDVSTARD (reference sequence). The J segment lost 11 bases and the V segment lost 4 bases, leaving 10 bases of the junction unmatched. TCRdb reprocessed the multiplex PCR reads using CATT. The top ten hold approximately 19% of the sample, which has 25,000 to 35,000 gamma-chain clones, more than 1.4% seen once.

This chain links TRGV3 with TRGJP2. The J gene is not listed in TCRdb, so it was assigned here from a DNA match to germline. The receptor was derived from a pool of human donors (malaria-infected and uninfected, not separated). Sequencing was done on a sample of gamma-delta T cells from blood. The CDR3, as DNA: TGTGCCACCTGGGAACGCCCCCTCTGGATCAAGACGTTT. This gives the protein CATWERPLWIKTF.